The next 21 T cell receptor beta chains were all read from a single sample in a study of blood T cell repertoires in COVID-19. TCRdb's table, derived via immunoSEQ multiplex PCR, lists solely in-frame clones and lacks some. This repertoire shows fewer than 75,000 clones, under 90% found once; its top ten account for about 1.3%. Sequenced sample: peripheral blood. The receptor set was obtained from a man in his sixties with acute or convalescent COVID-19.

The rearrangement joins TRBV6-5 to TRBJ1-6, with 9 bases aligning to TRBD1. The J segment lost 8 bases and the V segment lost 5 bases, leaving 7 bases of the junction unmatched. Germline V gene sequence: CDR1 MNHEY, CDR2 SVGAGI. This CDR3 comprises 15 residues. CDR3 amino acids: CASSRLWDRDSPLHF. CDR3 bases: TGTGCCAGCAGTAGACTGTGGGACAGGGATTCACCCCTCCACTTT.

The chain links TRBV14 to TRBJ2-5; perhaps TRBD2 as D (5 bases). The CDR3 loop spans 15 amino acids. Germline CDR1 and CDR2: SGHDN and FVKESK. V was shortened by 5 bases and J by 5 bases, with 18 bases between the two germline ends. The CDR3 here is CASSFWELEWETQYF. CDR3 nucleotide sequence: TGTGCCAGCAGCTTCTGGGAGCTTGAGTGGGAGACCCAGTACTTC.

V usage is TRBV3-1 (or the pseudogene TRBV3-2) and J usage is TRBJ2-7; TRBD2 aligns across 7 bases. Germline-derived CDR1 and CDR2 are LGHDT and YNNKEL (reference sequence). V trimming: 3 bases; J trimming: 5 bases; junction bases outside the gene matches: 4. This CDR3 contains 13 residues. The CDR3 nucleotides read TGTGCCAGCAGCCAGGGGGGGTTCCACGAGCAGTACTTC. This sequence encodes CASSQGGFHEQYF.

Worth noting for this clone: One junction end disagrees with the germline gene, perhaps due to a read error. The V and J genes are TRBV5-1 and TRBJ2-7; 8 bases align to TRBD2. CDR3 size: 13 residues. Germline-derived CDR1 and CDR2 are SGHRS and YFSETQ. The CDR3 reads CASSLEVGTRLDF. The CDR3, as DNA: TGCGCCAGCAGCTTGGAGGTAGGGACTAGACTAGACTTC.

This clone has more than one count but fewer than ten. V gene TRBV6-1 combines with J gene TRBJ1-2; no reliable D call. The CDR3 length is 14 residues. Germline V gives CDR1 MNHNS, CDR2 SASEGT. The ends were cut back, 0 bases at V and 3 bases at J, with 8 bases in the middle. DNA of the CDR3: TGTGCCAGCAGTGAAGCCTTTCGGGACTATGGCTACACCTTC. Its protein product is CASSEAFRDYGYTF.

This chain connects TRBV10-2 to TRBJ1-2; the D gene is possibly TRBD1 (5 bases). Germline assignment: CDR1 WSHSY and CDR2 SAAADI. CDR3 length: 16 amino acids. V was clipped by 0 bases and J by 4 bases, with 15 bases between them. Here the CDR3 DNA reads TGCGCCAGCAGTGAGTCGCCCAGGGCAAGTAGCTATGGCTACACCTTC. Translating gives CASSESPRASSYGYTF.

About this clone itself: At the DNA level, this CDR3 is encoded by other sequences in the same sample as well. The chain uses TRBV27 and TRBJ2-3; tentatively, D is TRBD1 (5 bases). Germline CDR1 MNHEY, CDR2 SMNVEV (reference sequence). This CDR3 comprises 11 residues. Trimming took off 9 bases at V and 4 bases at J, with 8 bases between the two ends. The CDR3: CASTRADTQYF. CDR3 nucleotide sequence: TGTGCCAGTACCAGGGCAGATACGCAGTATTTT.

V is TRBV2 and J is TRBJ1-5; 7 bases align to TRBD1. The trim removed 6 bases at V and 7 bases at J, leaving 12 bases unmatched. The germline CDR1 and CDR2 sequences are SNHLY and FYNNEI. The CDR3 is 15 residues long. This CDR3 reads CASSETGASGQPQHF. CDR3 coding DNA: TGTGCCAGCAGCGAAACAGGGGCCTCAGGGCAGCCCCAGCATTTT.

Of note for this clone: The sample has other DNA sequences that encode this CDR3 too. This CDR3 reads CASSRRTGGTDTQYF. In DNA form, the CDR3 reads TGTGCCAGCAGCCGGCGGACGGGAGGCACAGATACGCAGTATTTT. The chain carries TRBV7-3 and TRBJ2-3; TRBD2 might be the D (6 bases). The CDR3 runs to 15 residues. Germline V CDR1 and CDR2: SGHTA, FQGTGA. V was cut by 5 bases and J by 1 base, with 13 bases left in between. Drawing the rest from reference TRBV7-3 and TRBJ2-3, the complete variable domain is GAGVSQTPSNKVTEKGKYVELRCDPISGHTALYWYRQSLGQGPEFLIYFQGTGAADDSGLPNDRFFAVRPEGSVSTLKIQRTERGDSAVYLCASSRRTGGTDTQYFGPGTRLTVL.

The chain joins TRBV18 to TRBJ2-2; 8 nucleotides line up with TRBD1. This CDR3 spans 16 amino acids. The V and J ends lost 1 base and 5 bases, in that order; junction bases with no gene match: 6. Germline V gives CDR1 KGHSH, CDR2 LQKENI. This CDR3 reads CASSPLWTGRTGELFF. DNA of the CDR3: TGTGCCAGCTCACCACTATGGACAGGGAGGACCGGGGAGCTGTTTTTT.

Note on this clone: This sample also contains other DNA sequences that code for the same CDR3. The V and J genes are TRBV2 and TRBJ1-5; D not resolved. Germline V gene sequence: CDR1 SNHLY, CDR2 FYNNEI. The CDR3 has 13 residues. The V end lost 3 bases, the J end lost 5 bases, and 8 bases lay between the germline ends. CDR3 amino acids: CASSEGRYQPQHF. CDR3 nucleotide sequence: TGTGCCAGCAGTGAGGGCAGATATCAGCCCCAGCATTTT.

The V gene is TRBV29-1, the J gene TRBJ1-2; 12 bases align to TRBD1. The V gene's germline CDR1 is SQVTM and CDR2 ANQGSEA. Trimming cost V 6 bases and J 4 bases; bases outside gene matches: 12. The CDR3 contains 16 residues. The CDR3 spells CSVGEGQGAVIYGYTF. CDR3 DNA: TGCAGCGTCGGGGAGGGACAGGGGGCTGTTATCTATGGCTACACCTTC.

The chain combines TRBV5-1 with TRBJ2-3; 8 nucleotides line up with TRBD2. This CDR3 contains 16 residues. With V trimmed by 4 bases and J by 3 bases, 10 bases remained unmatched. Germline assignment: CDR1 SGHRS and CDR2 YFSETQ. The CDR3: CASSQARGGGTDTQYF. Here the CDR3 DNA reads TGCGCCAGCAGCCAGGCCCGGGGGGGTGGAACAGATACGCAGTATTTT.

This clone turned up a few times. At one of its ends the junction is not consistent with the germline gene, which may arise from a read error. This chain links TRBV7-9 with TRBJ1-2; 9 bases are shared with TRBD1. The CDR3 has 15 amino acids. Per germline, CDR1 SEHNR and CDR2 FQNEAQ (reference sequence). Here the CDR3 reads CASTLFGTGNQGYTF. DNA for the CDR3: TGTGCCAGCACCTTATTCGGGACAGGGAATCAAGGCTACACCTTC.

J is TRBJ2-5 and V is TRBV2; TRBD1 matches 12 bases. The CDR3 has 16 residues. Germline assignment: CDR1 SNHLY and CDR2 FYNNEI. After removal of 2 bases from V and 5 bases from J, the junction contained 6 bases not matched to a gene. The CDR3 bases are TGTGCCAGCAGTGAAACCGGGACAGGGGGCTCGGAGACCCAGTACTTC. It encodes CASSETGTGGSETQYF.

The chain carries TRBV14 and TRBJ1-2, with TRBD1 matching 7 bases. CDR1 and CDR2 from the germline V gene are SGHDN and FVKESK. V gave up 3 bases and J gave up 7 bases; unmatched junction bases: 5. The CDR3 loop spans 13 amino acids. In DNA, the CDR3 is TGTGCCAGCAGCCAGGACAGGACTACTGGCTACACCTTC. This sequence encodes CASSQDRTTGYTF.

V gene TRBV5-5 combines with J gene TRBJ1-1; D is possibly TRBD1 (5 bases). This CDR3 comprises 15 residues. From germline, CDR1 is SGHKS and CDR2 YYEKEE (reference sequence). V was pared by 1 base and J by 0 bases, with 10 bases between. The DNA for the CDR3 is TGTGCCAGCAGCTTGTTTGCAGGGATGAACACTGAAGCTTTCTTT. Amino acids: CASSLFAGMNTEAFF.

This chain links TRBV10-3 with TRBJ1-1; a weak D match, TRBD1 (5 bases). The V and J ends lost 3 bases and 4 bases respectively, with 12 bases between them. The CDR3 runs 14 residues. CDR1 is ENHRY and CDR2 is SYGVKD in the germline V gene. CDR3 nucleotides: TGTGCCATCAGTGATCAGATGGGGCCCACTGAAGCTTTCTTT. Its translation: CAISDQMGPTEAFF.

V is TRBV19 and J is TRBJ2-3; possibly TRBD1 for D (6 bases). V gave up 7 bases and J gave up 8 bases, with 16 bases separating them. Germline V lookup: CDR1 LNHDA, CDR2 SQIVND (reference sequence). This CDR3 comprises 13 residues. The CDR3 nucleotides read TGTGCCAGTATTCAGGGGACCTCCGGTACGCAGTATTTT. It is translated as CASIQGTSGTQYF. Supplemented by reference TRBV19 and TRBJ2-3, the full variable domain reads DGGITQSPKYLFRKEGQNVTLSCEQNLNHDAMYWYRQDPGQGLRLIYYSQIVNDFQKGDIAEGYSVSREKKESFPLTVTSAQKNPTAFYLCASIQGTSGTQYFGPGTRLTVL.

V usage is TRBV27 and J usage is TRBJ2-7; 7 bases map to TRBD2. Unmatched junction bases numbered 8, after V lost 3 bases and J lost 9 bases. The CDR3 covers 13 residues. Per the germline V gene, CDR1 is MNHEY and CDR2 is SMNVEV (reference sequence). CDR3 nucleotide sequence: TGTGCCAGCAGTTTGGGGGAGGGCCGAGGGCAGTACTTC. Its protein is CASSLGEGRGQYF.

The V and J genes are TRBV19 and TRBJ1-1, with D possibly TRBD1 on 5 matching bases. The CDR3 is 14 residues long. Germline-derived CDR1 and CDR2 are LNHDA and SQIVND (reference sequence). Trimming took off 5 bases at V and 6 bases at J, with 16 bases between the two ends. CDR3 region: CASSVDKTAPEAFF. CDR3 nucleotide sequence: TGTGCCAGTAGTGTCGACAAGACAGCCCCTGAAGCTTTCTTT.